The sequence of this TCR beta chain was determined in a study of shared clonotypes between healthy human individuals. V was clipped by 4 bases and J by 3 bases; unmatched bases: 0. CDR3 length: 13 residues. CDR1 is SNHLY, CDR2 FYNNEI, per germline. Overall study results and limits: A few donors showed sharing of about 4.7% of naive CD4 clonotypes.

Some clones are missing from TCRdb's copy, which holds only in-frame ones; the method was immunoSEQ multiplex PCR. The sample includes over a million clones, around four fifths of them seen just once. This clone was seen at least ten times. What it binds is unknown. At the DNA level, this CDR3 is encoded by other sequences in the same sample as well. This clonotype originated in a man aged 18 to 30 in good health. The V call is TRBV2, the J call TRBJ2-3; 8 bases are a match to TRBD1. The sample consisted of memory CD4+ T cells sorted from blood. Subset: CD45RA-negative fraction. The CDR3, as DNA: TGTGCCAGCAGTGGACAGGGGACAGATACGCAGTATTTT. This encodes CASSGQGTDTQYF.